The 26 T cell receptor beta chains listed next were all sequenced from one sample in a study of blood T cell repertoires in COVID-19. TCRdb's table, derived via immunoSEQ multiplex PCR, lists solely in-frame clones and lacks some. Counted here are about 93,000 clones, 90% occurring once; the ten biggest clones make up approximately 1.6%. Material for sequencing was peripheral blood. All receptors come from a human donor with active COVID-19. The donor label of this sample is uncertain.

A single count supports this clone. The chain recombines TRBV3-1 (or the pseudogene TRBV3-2) with TRBJ2-4; 9 nucleotides match TRBD1. Trimming took 1 base from V and 4 from J; bases not matched to a gene: 8. Germline CDR1 is LGHDT and CDR2 is YNNKEL (reference sequence). The CDR3 is 17 amino acids. The CDR3 reads CASSQGGGTGRKNIQYF. DNA of the CDR3: TGTGCCAGCAGCCAAGGAGGGGGGACAGGGAGGAAAAACATTCAGTACTTC.

The rearrangement uses TRBV19 and TRBJ1-5; 7 bases are a match to TRBD1. The J segment lost 7 bases and the V segment lost 8 bases, leaving 11 bases of the junction unmatched. The CDR3 totals 14 residues. CDR1 is LNHDA, CDR2 SQIVND, per germline (reference sequence). The CDR3 sequence is CASGFRDRKQPQHF. The CDR3 nucleotides are TGTGCCAGTGGATTCCGGGACAGAAAGCAGCCCCAGCATTTT.

This chain links TRBV9 with TRBJ2-5, with a tentative D call TRBD1 (6 bases). Between the trimmed V and J ends, which lost 2 bases and 2 bases, there was a span of 13 bases. The CDR3 loop spans 15 amino acids. CDR1 and CDR2 (germline): SGDLS, YYNGEE. CDR3 in amino acids: CASSVNTGIQETQYF. DNA of the CDR3: TGTGCCAGCAGCGTTAACACAGGGATTCAAGAGACCCAGTACTTC.

The CDR3 loop reads CASSQEKGAANEKLFF. DNA of the CDR3: TGCGCCAGCAGCCAAGAAAAGGGGGCAGCTAATGAAAAACTGTTTTTT. This chain connects TRBV4-1 to TRBJ1-4, with 7 bases identical to TRBD1. The trim removed 0 bases at V and 3 bases at J, leaving 4 bases unmatched. The CDR3 loop spans 16 amino acids. Germline assignment: CDR1 MGHRA and CDR2 YSYEKL.

The gene calls are TRBV2 and TRBJ2-7; TRBD2 agrees at 10 bases. This CDR3 comprises 19 residues. Looked up from germline, CDR1 is SNHLY and CDR2 is FYNNEI. The J segment lost 2 bases and the V segment lost 3 bases, leaving 16 bases of the junction unmatched. The DNA for the CDR3 is TGTGCCAGCAGTGATGGCCATATTTCCCTAGCGGGGGCGGCCTACGAGCAGTACTTC. Encoded protein: CASSDGHISLAGAAYEQYF.

The J gene is TRBJ2-3, the V gene TRBV18; 8 nucleotides line up with TRBD1. The V and J ends lost 5 bases and 1 base, in that order; junction bases with no gene match: 8. Germline V gene data show CDR1 as KGHSH and CDR2 as LQKENI. This CDR3 comprises 16 residues. CDR3 residues: CASSAGQGLGTDTQYF. The CDR3 DNA reads as TGTGCCAGCTCAGCCGGACAGGGTCTTGGCACAGATACGCAGTATTTT.

The chain uses TRBV5-1 and TRBJ2-3, with TRBD2 matching 8 bases. With V trimmed by 7 bases and J by 0 bases, 16 bases remained unmatched. This CDR3 spans 18 amino acids. CDR1 is SGHRS, CDR2 YFSETQ, per germline. The CDR3 here is CASSSLGGGTFSTDTQYF. CDR3 nucleotides: TGCGCCAGCTCCAGTCTTGGCGGGGGGACATTTAGCACAGATACGCAGTATTTT. The full variable domain, completed using reference TRBV5-1 and TRBJ2-3, is KAGVTQTPRYLIKTRGQQVTLSCSPISGHRSVSWYQQTPGQGLQFLFEYFSETQRNKGNFPGRFSGRQFSNSRSEMNVSTLELGDSALYLCASSSLGGGTFSTDTQYFGPGTRLTVL.

The V and J genes are TRBV2 and TRBJ1-2; the match to TRBD1 covers 8 bases. The germline CDR1 and CDR2 sequences are SNHLY and FYNNEI. The CDR3 has 15 amino acids. V gave up 3 bases and J gave up 4 bases; unmatched junction bases: 7. For the CDR3, the DNA is TGTGCCAGCAGTGACGAGCAGGGGGCCAGCTATGGCTACACCTTC. It specifies CASSDEQGASYGYTF.

This rearrangement joins TRBV7-6 to TRBJ2-1, with a weak D call TRBD2 (7 bases). The CDR3 sequence is 16 residues long. Trimming left V 1 base short and J 7 bases short, with 17 bases between. Germline V gene data show CDR1 as SGHVS and CDR2 as FNYEAQ. This CDR3 reads CASSLVRGGARNEQFF. The CDR3 DNA reads TGTGCCAGCAGCTTAGTTAGAGGGGGGGCCCGGAATGAGCAGTTCTTC.

V and J are TRBV7-3 and TRBJ2-3; TRBD1 matches 7 bases. CDR3 length equals 16 residues. J was trimmed by 6 bases and V by 4 bases; bases with no gene match: 13. From germline, CDR1 is SGHTA and CDR2 FQGTGA. The CDR3 here is CASSSRKTGLRDTQYF. CDR3 DNA: TGTGCCAGCAGCTCCCGAAAGACAGGGTTACGCGATACGCAGTATTTT.

This chain joins TRBV28 and TRBJ1-6; TRBD1 might be the D (5 bases). There are 19 residues in the CDR3. Trimming left V 5 bases short and J 0 bases short, with 20 bases between. Germline CDR1 reads MDHEN; CDR2 reads SYDVKM. DNA of the CDR3: TGTGCCAGCAGTAGCACGAGACAGTCCTCGAGCTCCTATAATTCACCCCTCCACTTT. Protein sequence: CASSSTRQSSSSYNSPLHF.

The chain's CDR3 is CASRASSYEQYF. The CDR3 DNA reads TGTGCCAGCCGTGCGTCGAGCTACGAGCAGTACTTC. The J gene is TRBJ2-7, the V gene TRBV18, with D hard to call. The CDR3 covers 12 residues. Between the trimmed V and J ends, which lost 8 bases and 3 bases, there was a span of 11 bases. Germline lookup yields CDR1 KGHSH and CDR2 LQKENI. Supplemented by reference TRBV18 and TRBJ2-7, the full variable domain reads NAGVMQNPRHLVRRRGQEARLRCSPMKGHSHVYWYRQLPEEGLKFMVYLQKENIIDESGMPKERFSAEFPKEGPSILRIQQVVRGDSAAYFCASRASSYEQYFGPGTRLTVT.

This chain uses TRBV28 with TRBJ1-1, with a tentative D call TRBD1 (5 bases). CDR1 MDHEN and CDR2 SYDVKM come from the germline V gene. The V gene lost 8 bases and the J gene lost 0 bases, with 13 bases spanning the gap. The CDR3 covers 14 residues. The CDR3 sequence is CASGAGPMNTEAFF. CDR3 DNA: TGTGCCAGCGGGGCAGGCCCCATGAACACTGAAGCTTTCTTT. Full variable domain (missing parts from reference TRBV28 and TRBJ1-1): DVKVTQSSRYLVKRTGEKVFLECVQDMDHENMFWYRQDPGLGLRLIYFSYDVKMKEKGDIPEGYSVSREKKERFSLILESASTNQTSMYLCASGAGPMNTEAFFGQGTRLTVV.

V and J are TRBV28 and TRBJ2-3; TRBD2 matches 8 bases. The CDR3 runs to 14 residues. Germline CDR1 and CDR2: MDHEN and SYDVKM. Trimming at V came to 4 bases and at J to 5 bases, leaving 5 bases not matched to a gene. This CDR3 is CASSYRGGEDTQYF. CDR3 nucleotide sequence: TGTGCCAGCAGTTATCGGGGGGGCGAAGATACGCAGTATTTT. The full variable domain, its missing parts supplied by reference TRBV28 and TRBJ2-3, is DVKVTQSSRYLVKRTGEKVFLECVQDMDHENMFWYRQDPGLGLRLIYFSYDVKMKEKGDIPEGYSVSREKKERFSLILESASTNQTSMYLCASSYRGGEDTQYFGPGTRLTVL.

The rearrangement joins TRBV29-1 to TRBJ2-2, with 9 nucleotides matching TRBD1. Germline-derived CDR1 and CDR2 are SQVTM and ANQGSEA. The V gene end was trimmed by 6 bases and the J gene end by 5 bases; junction bases not matched to a gene: 1. The CDR3 is 12 residues long. CDR3 coding DNA: TGCAGCGTGACAGGGGGGACCGGGGAGCTGTTTTTT. Translated: CSVTGGTGELFF.

As for this clone: A read error may account for a junction end that differs from germline. The chain is built from TRBV6-5 and TRBJ1-5; 7 nucleotides align to TRBD1. CDR3 length: 14 amino acids. Germline-derived CDR1 and CDR2 are MNHEY and SVGAGI. For the CDR3, the DNA is TGTGCCAGCAATTACCACAGGGGAAGTCAGCCCCAGCATTTT. It yields the protein CASNYHRGSQPQHF.

The chain recombines TRBV28 with TRBJ1-2; 9 bases are a match to TRBD1. There are 18 residues in the CDR3. Germline values: CDR1 MDHEN, CDR2 SYDVKM. V gave up 5 bases and J gave up 4 bases; unmatched junction bases: 17. As DNA, the CDR3 is TGTGCCAGCAGTCCCACGATCTGGGACAGGGAGGGTGGCTATGGCTACACCTTC. Protein: CASSPTIWDREGGYGYTF.

The gene calls are TRBV27 and TRBJ2-7; a weak D match, TRBD1 (6 bases). The germline V and J ends were trimmed by 5 bases and 10 bases, with 18 bases remaining between them. CDR1 is MNHEY, CDR2 SMNVEV, per germline (reference sequence). The CDR3 sequence is 13 residues long. The CDR3 DNA is TGTGCCAGCAGTCTTCTCGGACAGCCGGAACAGTACTTC. It specifies CASSLLGQPEQYF.

The chain carries TRBV9 and TRBJ1-2; 7 nucleotides line up with TRBD1. The J segment lost 5 bases and the V segment lost 0 bases, leaving 7 bases of the junction unmatched. Looked up from germline, CDR1 is SGDLS and CDR2 is YYNGEE. The CDR3 spans 15 residues. CDR3 in DNA: TGTGCCAGCAGCGTAGCTGAGGGGGCGCTTTATGGCTACACCTTC. As protein: CASSVAEGALYGYTF.

The chain is built from TRBV29-1 and TRBJ2-5, with 7 bases aligning to TRBD2. Germline CDR1 reads SQVTM; CDR2 reads ANQGSEA. The CDR3 extends over 12 amino acids. Losses at the gene ends were 6 bases for V and 7 bases for J; bases not matched to a gene: 8. CDR3 nucleotide sequence: TGCAGCGTCGGGACTACCGGACGGACCCAGTACTTC. The encoded protein is CSVGTTGRTQYF.

V is TRBV19 and J is TRBJ2-3; TRBD2 matches at 7 bases. The CDR3 is 13 amino acids. The junction had 7 bases not matched to a gene; V was cut back by 7 bases and J by 6 bases. Per germline, CDR1 LNHDA and CDR2 SQIVND (reference sequence). CDR3 in DNA: TGTGCCAGTACTTCGCGGGGGAGGGATACGCAGTATTTT. Encoded protein: CASTSRGRDTQYF.

The V call is TRBV24-1, the J call TRBJ2-2; 9 bases align to TRBD1. CDR1 is KGHDR, CDR2 SFDVKD, per germline. CDR3 length: 16 amino acids. V was clipped by 4 bases and J by 6 bases; unmatched bases: 8. The chain's CDR3 is CATSDPGQGAAGELFF. The CDR3 DNA reads as TGTGCCACCAGTGACCCGGGACAGGGCGCAGCCGGGGAGCTGTTTTTT.

The chain links TRBV7-2 to TRBJ1-5; the D is unclear. Germline assignment: CDR1 SGHTA and CDR2 FQGNSA. The CDR3 sequence is 16 residues long. The ends were cut back, 3 bases at V and 7 bases at J, with 19 bases in the middle. DNA for the CDR3: TGTGCCAGCAGCTTGGGAGCCCGGGCCCCGGGGCAGCCCCAGCATTTT. It yields the protein CASSLGARAPGQPQHF.

The chain recombines TRBV5-1 with TRBJ2-1; D possibly corresponds to TRBD1 (6 bases). The V gene's germline CDR1 is SGHRS and CDR2 YFSETQ. Trimming took 6 bases from V and 6 from J, leaving 10 bases between them. This CDR3 comprises 12 residues. The CDR3 region is CASTAQGNEQFF. CDR3 sequence (DNA): TGCGCCAGCACAGCACAGGGCAATGAGCAGTTCTTC.

This clone was recorded only once. The chain joins TRBV30 to TRBJ2-2, with 7 bases identical to TRBD1. This CDR3 contains 14 residues. In germline, CDR1 is GTSNPN, CDR2 SVGIG (reference sequence). V shed 5 bases and J 1 base; nucleotides not matched to a gene: 4. In nucleotides, the CDR3 is TGTGCCTGGGTTGGACAGGTGAACACCGGGGAGCTGTTTTTT. As protein: CAWVGQVNTGELFF.

The genes are TRBV19 and TRBJ1-1; D ambiguous. This CDR3 is built from 15 residues. Looked up from germline, CDR1 is LNHDA and CDR2 is SQIVND (reference sequence). Trimming cost V 7 bases and J 5 bases, with 20 bases left between them. CDR3 bases: TGTGCCAGTAACTCTAACGAGGGTGCGGGGACTGAAGCTTTCTTT. Amino acid sequence: CASNSNEGAGTEAFF. The whole variable domain, filled in from reference TRBV19 and TRBJ1-1, reads DGGITQSPKYLFRKEGQNVTLSCEQNLNHDAMYWYRQDPGQGLRLIYYSQIVNDFQKGDIAEGYSVSREKKESFPLTVTSAQKNPTAFYLCASNSNEGAGTEAFFGQGTRLTVV.